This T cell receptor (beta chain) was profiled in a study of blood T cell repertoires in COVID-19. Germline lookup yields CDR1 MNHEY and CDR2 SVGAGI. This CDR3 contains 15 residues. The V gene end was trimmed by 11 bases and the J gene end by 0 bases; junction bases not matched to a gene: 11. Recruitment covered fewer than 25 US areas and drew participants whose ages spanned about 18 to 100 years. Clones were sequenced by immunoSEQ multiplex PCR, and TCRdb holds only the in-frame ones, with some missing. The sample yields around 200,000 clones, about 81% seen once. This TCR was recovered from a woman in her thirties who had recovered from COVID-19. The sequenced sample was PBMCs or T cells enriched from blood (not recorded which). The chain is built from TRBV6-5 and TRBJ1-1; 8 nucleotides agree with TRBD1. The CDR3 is CASRQGKGVNTEAFF. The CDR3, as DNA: TGTGCCTCCCGACAGGGGAAGGGGGTGAACACTGAAGCTTTCTTT.